The 15 T cell receptor beta chains below were found in one sample sequenced in a study of blood T cells in healthy people across ages. The use of a sample-barcoded 5' primer and a J-beta primer mix characterized a second PCR of about 7 to 12 cycles. A single record per CDR3 protein comes from TCRdb applying MiXCR to the 5' RACE reads. The sample comprises 850,000 to 950,000 distinct CDR3 sequences, 29% of which are singletons, and roughly 17% rests with the top ten. The sequencing sample was made of blood. The receptors shown here come from an elderly woman in good health.

About this clonotype itself: This may stem from a read error, because a much larger clone lies one nucleotide away. The genes are TRBV29-1 and TRBJ1-2; TRBD1 might be the D (5 bases). This CDR3 is built from 13 residues. V lost 7 bases and J 4 bases, leaving 16 bases between the germline ends. In germline, CDR1 is SQVTM, CDR2 ANQGSEA. The DNA of the CDR3 is TGCAGCGCTAAACCGGGGGGGTGCTATGGCTACACCTTC. Protein: CSAKPGGCYGYTF. Combining the CDR3 with reference TRBV29-1 and TRBJ1-2 gives the whole variable domain SAVISQKPSRDICQRGTSLTIQCQVDSQVTMMFWYRQQPGQSLTLIATANQGSEATYESGFVIDKFPISRPNLTFSTLTVSNMSPEDSSIYLCSAKPGGCYGYTFGSGTRLTVV.

This clonotype has a count of ten or more. The V and J genes are TRBV7-8 and TRBJ2-1; 9 nucleotides line up with TRBD2. The J segment lost 11 bases and the V segment lost 5 bases, leaving 16 bases of the junction unmatched. The CDR3 runs 16 residues. CDR1 is SGHVS and CDR2 is FQNEAQ in the germline V gene. The CDR3 here is CASSGLAGGLTMKQFF. CDR3 in DNA: TGTGCCAGCAGCGGACTTGCGGGGGGGTTGACAATGAAGCAGTTCTTC.

Concerning this clonotype itself: Sequence at one end of the junction differs from germline and may be a read error. This chain joins TRBV12-3 or TRBV12-4 and TRBJ1-6, with 10 bases identical to TRBD1. The CDR3 is 15 amino acids. This CDR3 is CASSGRTGGNSPPHF. In DNA, the CDR3 is TGTGCCAGCAGTGGGCGGACAGGGGGTAATTCACCCCCCCACTTT.

This clonotype was detected ten times or more. Its ends do not fully match the called genes, so a read error is possible. The rearrangement uses TRBV7-2 and TRBJ2-7, with 7 bases that match TRBD1. In germline, CDR1 is SGHTA, CDR2 FQGNSA. This CDR3 has 16 residues. CDR3 sequence reads: CASSVAPSGQHYEQYF. Written as DNA, the CDR3 is TGTGCCAGCAGCGTAGCCCCTTCGGGACAGCACTACGAGCAGTACTTC. Full variable domain (rest looked up from reference TRBV7-2 and TRBJ2-7): GAGVSQSPSNKVTEKGKDVELRCDPISGHTALYWYRQSLGQGLEFLIYFQGNSAPDKSGLPSDRFSAERTGGSVSTLTIQRTQQEDSAVYLCASSVAPSGQHYEQYFGPGTRLTVT.

Details on this clonotype: Since a much larger clone is just one base distant, this may be a read error. V and J are TRBV20-1 and TRBJ2-7; D might be TRBD1 (5 bases). V lost 3 bases, J lost 7 bases, and 16 bases lay in between. This CDR3 is 13 amino acids long. Germline CDR1 and CDR2: DFQATT and SNEGSKA (reference sequence). As DNA, the CDR3 is TGCAGTGCTAGCTCCAGGGTAGTATGGGAGCAGTACTTC. Translated, it gives CSASSRVVWEQYF.

This clonotype was seen ten or more times. The CDR3, as DNA: TGTGCCAGCAGCACGGGCCCCCGGGGGTACAATGAGCAGTTCTTC. Protein product: CASSTGPRGYNEQFF. The chain is built from TRBV7-8 and TRBJ2-1; D is perhaps TRBD2 (6 bases). The V end was cut by 5 bases, the J end by 4 bases, with 15 bases between. In germline, CDR1 is SGHVS, CDR2 FQNEAQ. The CDR3 length is 15 residues.

To note about this clonotype: The junction does not match germline at one end; this may be a read error. This sequence joins TRBV12-3 or TRBV12-4 and TRBJ2-3, with a weak D call TRBD2 (6 bases). The CDR3 is 14 amino acids. The CDR3 DNA reads as TGTGCCAGCAATCTAGGAGGGAGACTAGATGCGCAGTATTTT. Translated, it gives CASNLGGRLDAQYF.

This clonotype has only a few counts. The chain has TRBV6-6 and TRBJ2-1; 10 bases fit TRBD1. The DNA end is a closer match to TRBJ2-7, so the J assignment may be wrong. The CDR3 has 15 residues. Germline V gene lookup returns CDR1 MNHNY and CDR2 SVGAGI (reference sequence). CDR3 sequence (DNA): TGTGCCAGCAGTTACGGACAGGGGGGCTACAATGAGCAGTACTTC. Translated, it gives CASSYGQGGYNEQYF.

The table lists this clonotype with many counts. The chain employs TRBV12-3 or TRBV12-4 and TRBJ1-5; TRBD1 matches 8 bases. The CDR3 loop spans 14 amino acids. V dropped 6 bases and J dropped 6; count of bases not matched to a gene: 7. CDR3 bases: TGTGCCAGCAGCCCCAGGGGGCGCGGTCAGCCCCAGCATTTT. It yields the protein CASSPRGRGQPQHF.

This clonotype was picked up a small number of times. This chain uses TRBV7-9 with TRBJ1-1; possible D gene TRBD1, 6 bases. Germline-derived CDR1 and CDR2 are SEHNR and FQNEAQ (reference sequence). The CDR3 has 16 amino acids. V lost 4 bases to trimming and J lost 0 bases, with 15 bases between them. CDR3 nucleotides: TGTGCCAGCAGCTGGGACAAGCCGAAGATGAACACTGAAGCTTTCTTT. Its protein is CASSWDKPKMNTEAFF.

This clonotype appeared many times. The rearrangement uses TRBV4-3 and TRBJ2-5, with D possibly TRBD2 on 6 matching bases. V lost 5 bases, J lost 1 base, and 17 bases lay in between. Germline CDR1 is LGHNA and CDR2 is YSLEER. The CDR3 is made up of 16 amino acids. This CDR3 reads CASSYRGGGTQETQYF. The CDR3 coding sequence is TGCGCCAGCAGCTACCGGGGTGGGGGGACCCAAGAGACCCAGTACTTC.

This clonotype was seen a few times. This chain uses TRBV19 with TRBJ1-2; D remains ambiguous. Between the trimmed V and J ends, which lost 3 bases and 5 bases, there was a span of 13 bases. Germline CDR1 LNHDA, CDR2 SQIVND (reference sequence). This CDR3 has 14 residues. The CDR3 spells CASSMRRRRYGYTF. DNA for the CDR3: TGTGCCAGTAGTATGCGGAGGAGGAGATATGGCTACACCTTC.

In its sample, this clonotype was seen once. At one end, the junction sequence differs from germline, possibly due to a read error. This chain connects TRBV3-1 to TRBJ2-7; 11 positions agree with TRBD2. Germline V gene lookup returns CDR1 LGHDT and CDR2 YNNKEL (reference sequence). This CDR3 contains 15 residues. The CDR3 reads CASSLGLAGPYEQCF. The CDR3, as DNA: TGTGCCAGCAGTCTCGGACTAGCGGGCCCCTACGAGCAGTGCTTC.

The chain recombines TRBV4-1 with TRBJ1-2; weak D call: TRBD1 (6 bases). The V gene lost 0 bases and the J gene lost 7 bases, with 12 bases spanning the gap. The CDR3 is 14 residues long. Germline V gene lookup returns CDR1 MGHRA and CDR2 YSYEKL. In DNA, the CDR3 is TGCGCCAGCAGCCAAGAACTACAGGGCGGTGGCTACACCTTC. Protein: CASSQELQGGGYTF.

Worth noting for this clonotype: At one of its ends the junction is not consistent with the germline gene, which may arise from a read error. The chain carries TRBV7-2 and TRBJ1-1, with 7 bases that match TRBD1. Germline CDR1 reads SGHTA; CDR2 reads FQGNSA. The CDR3 has 15 residues. This chain's CDR3 is CASSSQGGTGTETFF. The CDR3 DNA sequence: TGTGCCAGCAGTTCTCAGGGGGGCACGGGCACTGAAACTTTCTTT.